A single sample gave rise to the 4 T cell receptor beta chains below, sequenced in a study of blood T cells in healthy people across ages. Next came a second PCR, run for about 7 to 12 cycles, which used a sample-barcoded 5' primer along with a J-beta primer mix. In TCRdb, the 5' RACE reads were re-called with MiXCR into one record per CDR3 protein. The profile covers fewer than 900,000 distinct CDR3 sequences, with around 40% appearing a single time and 20% to 25% taken by the ten largest. The sequencing sample was made of blood. These receptors were obtained from a woman in her fifties or sixties in good health.

This clonotype turned up a few times. The J gene is TRBJ2-7, the V gene TRBV7-2; weak D call: TRBD2 (5 bases). The germline V gene has CDR1 SGHTA and CDR2 FQGNSA. V was trimmed by 4 bases and J by 3 bases, leaving 13 bases between them. This CDR3 is 14 amino acids long. For the CDR3, the DNA is TGTGCCAGCAGCTCGGACGGACTTGTCTACGAGCAGTACTTC. This translates into CASSSDGLVYEQYF.

The rearrangement links TRBV5-1 to TRBJ2-5; D is tentatively TRBD1 or TRBD2 (6 bases each). This CDR3 region has 15 residues. Per the germline V gene, CDR1 is SGHRS and CDR2 is YFSETQ. V shed 1 base and J shed 11 bases, with 21 bases lying between them. Here the CDR3 DNA reads TGCGCCAGCAGCTTGCGGGGGCCGACCTACAATGAGCAGTACTTC. Amino acids: CASSLRGPTYNEQYF.

The chain is built from TRBV6-2 or TRBV6-3 and TRBJ2-7, with 7 bases identical to TRBD1. The CDR3 loop spans 13 amino acids. J was trimmed by 6 bases and V by 6 bases; bases with no gene match: 8. Germline V gives CDR1 MNHEY, CDR2 SVGEGT. CDR3 sequence: CASRPRDRSEQYF. The CDR3 nucleotides are TGTGCCAGCAGACCCCGGGACAGAAGCGAGCAGTACTTC.

The chain recombines TRBV20-1 with TRBJ2-3; 7 nucleotides match TRBD2. V was pared by 1 base and J by 6 bases, with 4 bases of the junction left unmatched. This CDR3 comprises 13 residues. CDR1 and CDR2 (germline): DFQATT, SNEGSKA (reference sequence). In DNA form, the CDR3 reads TGCAGTGCTAGAGTGGTGGGGGGGGATACGCAGTATTTT. Translating gives CSARVVGGDTQYF.